This entry is about one TCR beta chain. These data originate in a study of T-cell reconstitution after alpha-beta-depleted transplantation in children. The authors prepared the TCRbeta library with unique molecular identifiers. One entry per CDR3 protein results from TCRdb running MiXCR on the PCR reads. The sample lists 360,000 or so distinct CDR3 sequences, roughly 22% occurring once. From germline, CDR1 is MNHEY and CDR2 SMNVEV (reference sequence). The V and J ends lost 0 bases and 8 bases respectively, with 14 bases between them. The CDR3 is 15 residues long. V is TRBV27 and J is TRBJ2-1; D assignment may be TRBD1 or TRBD2 (5 bases each). The sequences come from PBMCs from the stem cell graft donor, collected from the stem cell graft. The receptor's source is a human donor who donated a stem cell graft to a child with acute myeloid leukemia. CDR3 loop: CASSLSGGGPDEQFF. The CDR3 nucleotides read TGTGCCAGCAGTTTATCAGGTGGGGGACCCGATGAGCAGTTCTTC.